This passage covers 29 T cell receptor beta chains from one sample sequenced in a study of shared clonotypes between healthy human individuals. Method: immunoSEQ multiplex PCR; TCRdb's copy keeps in-frame clones and lacks some. Altogether about 480,000 clones are present, 75% to 85% being singletons, with the ten largest covering 10% to 15%. Sequenced sample: PBMCs. These receptors all come from a woman aged 35 to 49 in good health. Some clones in this sample may be carry-over from other donors' samples.

This chain links TRBV23-1 with TRBJ2-7; 7 bases match TRBD1. TRBV23-1 is an ORF, and what it does is uncertain. The CDR3 covers 14 residues. The ends lost 4 bases at V and 0 bases at J; junction bases unmatched: 3. The DNA of the CDR3 is TGCGCCAGCAGTCGGGACAGCCGCTCCTACGAGCAGTACTTC. It specifies CASSRDSRSYEQYF.

The rearrangement joins TRBV14 to TRBJ2-5, with TRBD2 identical over 10 bases. The V segment lost 4 bases and the J segment 9 bases; nucleotides outside the gene matches: 8. Germline V gene data show CDR1 as SGHDN and CDR2 as FVKESK. The CDR3 covers 14 residues. DNA of the CDR3: TGTGCCAGCAGCCTGCAGACTAGCGGGTCGGCCCAGTACTTC. This encodes CASSLQTSGSAQYF.

V is TRBV7-8 and J is TRBJ2-3; 12 bases agree with TRBD2. The trim removed 2 bases at V and 6 bases at J, leaving 12 bases unmatched. The V gene's germline CDR1 is SGHVS and CDR2 FQNEAQ. The CDR3 is 18 amino acids. CDR3 sequence reads: CASSLSRIGLAGMDTQYF. DNA of the CDR3: TGTGCCAGCAGCTTAAGTAGGATTGGACTAGCGGGAATGGATACGCAGTATTTT.

The chain combines TRBV7-8 with TRBJ2-7; 7 bases are a match to TRBD1. The CDR3 totals 15 residues. V trimming: 1 base; J trimming: 1 base; junction bases outside the gene matches: 4. CDR1 and CDR2 from the germline V gene are SGHVS and FQNEAQ. As DNA, the CDR3 is TGTGCCAGCAGCTTAGTCGGGACAGCGTCCTACGAGCAGTACTTC. It yields the protein CASSLVGTASYEQYF.

This chain uses TRBV18 with TRBJ2-2, with a tentative D call TRBD1 (7 bases). CDR3 length: 16 amino acids. V lost 5 bases and J 3 bases, leaving 16 bases between the germline ends. Germline V gene lookup returns CDR1 KGHSH and CDR2 LQKENI. CDR3 residues: CASSNRDSGHTGELFF. Here the CDR3 DNA reads TGTGCCAGCTCAAACCGGGACAGCGGGCACACCGGGGAGCTGTTTTTT.

The chain recombines TRBV19 with TRBJ1-5; TRBD1 is a possible D gene (6 bases). The CDR3 length is 15 residues. V lost 9 bases to trimming and J lost 3 bases, with 18 bases between them. CDR1 and CDR2 from the germline V gene are LNHDA and SQIVND (reference sequence). The CDR3 DNA sequence: TGTGCCAGCGCGCCCGTCGGGGGCGTCAATCAGCCCCAGCATTTT. Its translation is CASAPVGGVNQPQHF.

The V gene is TRBV19, the J gene TRBJ1-5; TRBD1 is a possible D gene (5 bases). From germline, CDR1 is LNHDA and CDR2 SQIVND (reference sequence). V gave up 5 bases and J gave up 4 bases, with 15 bases separating them. CDR3 length: 15 amino acids. The CDR3 coding sequence is TGTGCCAGTAGTCCAGAGACAGTCAGGAATCAGCCCCAGCATTTT. Residues: CASSPETVRNQPQHF.

This clone showed up just a few times. The chain is built from TRBV4-1 and TRBJ2-3, with TRBD2 matching over 12 bases. Germline V gene sequence: CDR1 MGHRA, CDR2 YSYEKL. V lost 3 bases and J lost 0; bases outside the gene matches: 13. This CDR3 contains 20 residues. CDR3 in amino acids: CASSQPGLAGPRASTDTQYF. Written as DNA, the CDR3 is TGCGCCAGCAGCCAGCCGGGACTAGCGGGTCCTAGGGCTAGCACAGATACGCAGTATTTT.

The chain has TRBV25-1 and TRBJ2-2, with a weak D call TRBD2 (6 bases). In germline, CDR1 is MGHDK, CDR2 SYGVNS. Trimming took off 4 bases at V and 4 bases at J, with 13 bases between the two ends. This CDR3 is built from 15 residues. The DNA for the CDR3 is TGTGCCAGCAGTGTAACCGGGACTCGCACCGGGGAGCTGTTTTTT. Residues: CASSVTGTRTGELFF.

This chain links TRBV11-3 with TRBJ2-1, with 8 bases lining up with TRBD1. This CDR3 contains 12 residues. The germline V gene has CDR1 SGHNT and CDR2 YENEEA. After removal of 5 bases from V and 10 bases from J, the junction contained 4 bases not matched to a gene. This CDR3 is CASSPTGAEQFF. DNA for the CDR3: TGTGCCAGCAGCCCGACAGGGGCCGAGCAGTTCTTC.

This chain joins TRBV29-1 and TRBJ1-1, with D unresolved. The ends were cut back, 3 bases at V and 1 base at J, with 9 bases in the middle. This CDR3 is built from 13 residues. From germline, CDR1 is SQVTM and CDR2 ANQGSEA. CDR3 DNA: TGCAGCGTTGACCCTCAGCGGAACACTGAAGCTTTCTTT. Amino acid sequence: CSVDPQRNTEAFF.

The chain couples TRBV29-1 to TRBJ2-5; 7 bases fit TRBD1. The germline gives CDR1 SQVTM, CDR2 ANQGSEA. The CDR3 loop spans 14 amino acids. Trimming took 5 bases from V and 5 from J; bases not matched to a gene: 11. CDR3 nucleotides: TGCAGCGTTACGACAGGGTCGGGTGAGGAGACCCAGTACTTC. This encodes CSVTTGSGEETQYF.

The V and J genes are TRBV6-1 and TRBJ1-1; maybe TRBD1 (5 bases). The CDR3 runs to 14 residues. The germline V gene has CDR1 MNHNS and CDR2 SASEGT. Trimming stripped 2 bases from V and 6 bases from J, with 13 bases between. The chain's CDR3 is CASSEFHGQSEAFF. The CDR3 region has the DNA TGTGCCAGCAGTGAATTTCACGGACAATCTGAAGCTTTCTTT.

The rearrangement links TRBV4-1 to TRBJ2-1; TRBD2 matches 7 bases. The CDR3 runs 16 residues. Trimming cost V 3 bases and J 8 bases; bases outside gene matches: 13. Germline V gives CDR1 MGHRA, CDR2 YSYEKL. CDR3 bases: TGCGCCAGCAGCCAGAGGGGAGCGGGGCCCAGGGATGAGCAGTTCTTC. Translating gives CASSQRGAGPRDEQFF.

This chain joins TRBV2 and TRBJ2-3; 12 nucleotides match TRBD2. CDR1 is SNHLY, CDR2 FYNNEI, per germline. The CDR3 sequence is 14 residues long. The V gene end was trimmed by 8 bases and the J gene end by 9 bases; junction bases not matched to a gene: 9. The CDR3 sequence is CASGELAGGGTQYF. CDR3 coding DNA: TGTGCCAGCGGGGAACTAGCGGGAGGCGGCACGCAGTATTTT.

V is TRBV4-2 and J is TRBJ1-2, with no clear D. The CDR3 length is 15 residues. In germline, CDR1 is LGHNA, CDR2 YNFKEQ. V was clipped by 2 bases and J by 4 bases, with 14 bases between them. The CDR3 DNA is TGTGCCAGCAGCCAACAGCTAGCAGAAAGCTATGGCTACACCTTC. This encodes CASSQQLAESYGYTF.

The chain couples TRBV5-4 to TRBJ1-4, with D possibly matching TRBD1 (6 bases). Germline assignment: CDR1 SGHNT and CDR2 YYREEE (reference sequence). The length of the CDR3 is 16 residues. Trimming pared 4 bases from V and 5 bases from J, leaving 18 bases between. The CDR3 sequence is CASSPHPRGPNEKLFF. The CDR3 bases are TGTGCCAGCAGCCCCCACCCGCGGGGGCCGAATGAAAAACTGTTTTTT.

This chain connects TRBV2 to TRBJ2-5; D call uncertain. CDR3 size: 12 residues. Germline loops: CDR1 SNHLY, CDR2 FYNNEI. V was trimmed by 7 bases and J by 5 bases, leaving 11 bases between them. CDR3 sequence: CASTKDGETQYF. The CDR3 region has the DNA TGTGCCAGCACCAAAGATGGGGAGACCCAGTACTTC.

The CDR3 sequence is CASSTWRFGTGALEGYTF. CDR3 sequence (DNA): TGTGCCAGCAGCACTTGGAGGTTCGGGACAGGGGCTTTGGAGGGCTACACCTTC. The chain employs TRBV5-8 and TRBJ1-2, with 10 bases fitting TRBD1. From germline, CDR1 is SGHTS and CDR2 YDEGEE. After removal of 4 bases from V and 8 bases from J, the junction contained 20 bases not matched to a gene. This CDR3 comprises 18 residues.

This clone was counted between two and nine times. The gene calls are TRBV28 and TRBJ2-3; no reliable D call. The CDR3 is made up of 13 amino acids. CDR1 and CDR2 from the germline V gene are MDHEN and SYDVKM. V was trimmed by 6 bases and J by 0 bases, leaving 7 bases between them. CDR3 nucleotide sequence: TGTGCCAGCAGGGCGGAGAGCACAGATACGCAGTATTTT. It is translated as CASRAESTDTQYF.

This clone was observed a single time. The rearrangement uses TRBV28 and TRBJ2-6; tentative D call: TRBD1 (6 bases). This CDR3 is built from 15 residues. Germline V gene data show CDR1 as MDHEN and CDR2 as SYDVKM. The V end lost 6 bases, the J end lost 3 bases, and 12 bases lay between the germline ends. CDR3 sequence reads: CASSQHRDGANVLTF. Here the CDR3 DNA reads TGTGCCAGCAGCCAGCACAGGGATGGGGCCAACGTCCTGACTTTC.

This clone occurred a few times. Here the CDR3 DNA reads TGTGCCAGCAGCGCCCGGACAGGGCCAAACTATGGCTACACCTTC. It specifies CASSARTGPNYGYTF. The V call is TRBV9, the J call TRBJ1-2; 8 positions match TRBD1. The CDR3 totals 15 residues. The V and J ends lost 3 bases and 2 bases, in that order; junction bases with no gene match: 6. The germline V gene encodes CDR1 SGDLS and CDR2 YYNGEE.

The chain carries TRBV18 and TRBJ1-3; TRBD1 matches 7 bases. With 0 bases clipped from V and 0 bases from J, the junction kept 8 bases outside the gene matches. From germline, CDR1 is KGHSH and CDR2 LQKENI. This CDR3 region has 18 residues. The CDR3 here is CASSPPVTGKSSGNTIYF. Here the CDR3 DNA reads TGTGCCAGCTCACCACCTGTGACAGGGAAGAGCTCTGGAAACACCATATATTTT.

The genes are TRBV2 and TRBJ2-7; possibly TRBD1 for D (6 bases). The CDR3 contains 15 residues. Germline CDR1 SNHLY, CDR2 FYNNEI. The V gene lost 5 bases and the J gene lost 6 bases, with 20 bases spanning the gap. CDR3 sequence (DNA): TGTGCCAGCAGTCCGAGAGACAGGTTTCAGGCCGAGCAGTACTTC. Residues: CASSPRDRFQAEQYF.

J is TRBJ2-3 and V is TRBV11-3; weak D call: TRBD2 (6 bases). The CDR3 covers 14 residues. The V and J ends lost 1 base and 1 base respectively, with 6 bases between them. The germline gives CDR1 SGHNT, CDR2 YENEEA. CDR3 DNA: TGTGCCAGCAGCTTAGGGGGGGGCACAGATACGCAGTATTTT. Protein: CASSLGGGTDTQYF.

CDR3 sequence reads: CASSEQGNQPQHF. In DNA form, the CDR3 reads TGTGCCAGCAGTGAGCAGGGGAATCAGCCCCAGCATTTT. The chain has TRBV28 and TRBJ1-5, with a tentative D call TRBD1 (6 bases). Trimming removed 5 bases from V and 4 bases from J, with 9 bases in between. CDR1 and CDR2 (germline): MDHEN, SYDVKM. CDR3 length: 13 residues.

Written as DNA, the CDR3 is TGTGCCAGTAGTATCAGGGTATTCCCCTACGAGCAGTACTTC. This translates into CASSIRVFPYEQYF. The V call is TRBV19, the J call TRBJ2-7; tentative D call: TRBD1 (5 bases). The CDR3 has 14 residues. The germline V and J ends were trimmed by 3 bases and 2 bases, with 11 bases remaining between them. Germline-derived CDR1 and CDR2 are LNHDA and SQIVND (reference sequence).

The rearrangement uses TRBV4-2 and TRBJ2-7; D call uncertain. Germline values: CDR1 LGHNA, CDR2 YNFKEQ. This CDR3 is built from 16 residues. Trimming left V 2 bases short and J 6 bases short, with 20 bases between. The CDR3: CASSQTPDLSRGEQYF. CDR3 coding DNA: TGTGCCAGCAGCCAAACTCCAGACCTTTCGAGAGGCGAGCAGTACTTC.

This chain joins TRBV10-1 and TRBJ2-5; tentative D call: TRBD2 (6 bases). V was trimmed by 3 bases and J by 5 bases, leaving 16 bases between them. The CDR3 has 15 residues. CDR1 is WNHNN and CDR2 is SYGVQD in the germline V gene (reference sequence). The CDR3 DNA sequence: TGCGCCAGCAGTGACTGGGCGGGAAGTAAGGAGACCCAGTACTTC. This gives the protein CASSDWAGSKETQYF.